This is a list of T cell receptor beta chains from one sample in a study of identical twins. TCRdb reprocessed the 5' RACE reads with MiXCR, giving one entry per CDR3 protein. The sample contains fewer than 650,000 distinct CDR3 sequences, 7% to 7.5% of which appear only once. These data were likewise used in another study, on yellow fever vaccine responses in identical twins.

The sample was PBMCs. The origin of the receptors is a woman aged 18 to 35 in good health. Each CDR3 is given with its conserved first and last residue. A D gene is named only where the DNA matches it firmly. Part of the rows lack a size; the others show once, few, many or a class for expanded clones.

v_gene: TRBV20-1; abundance: few; j_gene: TRBJ2-4; len: 13; d_gene: -; CDR3nt: TGCAGTGCTACAGACAGGTTTTGGAACATTCAGTACTTC; CDR3aa: CSATDRFWNIQYF
v_gene: TRBV6-4; abundance: many; j_gene: TRBJ2-3; len: 17; d_gene: TRBD2; CDR3nt: TGTGCCAGCAGTGAACAAGAGAGGCTAGCGGGGACAGATACGCAGTATTTT; CDR3aa: CASSEQERLAGTDTQYF
v_gene: TRBV7-9; abundance: -; j_gene: TRBJ2-7; len: 12; d_gene: -; CDR3nt: TGTGCCAGCAACAAAGGGAGTTACGAGCAGTACTTC; CDR3aa: CASNKGSYEQYF
v_gene: TRBV24-1; abundance: many; j_gene: TRBJ2-1; len: 16; d_gene: -; CDR3nt: TGTGCCACCAGTGATAGAAAGAGCGGCCCCAACAATGAGCAGTTCTTC; CDR3aa: CATSDRKSGPNNEQFF
v_gene: TRBV24-1; abundance: few; j_gene: TRBJ2-3; len: 16; d_gene: -; CDR3nt: TGTGCCACCAGTGGTTCCTTGGCAGGGGCAACAGATACGCAGTATTTT; CDR3aa: CATSGSLAGATDTQYF
v_gene: TRBV3-1; abundance: -; j_gene: TRBJ2-7; len: 16; d_gene: TRBD1; CDR3nt: TGTGCCAGCAGCCTTTTACCGGGACAGGGGATGCACGAGCAGTACTTC; CDR3aa: CASSLLPGQGMHEQYF
v_gene: TRBV12-3/TRBV12-4; abundance: many; j_gene: TRBJ2-1; len: 16; d_gene: TRBD2; CDR3nt: TGTGCCAGCAGTTTACAACTAGCGGGAGTAGTTGATGAGCAGTTCTTC; CDR3aa: CASSLQLAGVVDEQFF
v_gene: TRBV29-1; abundance: -; j_gene: TRBJ1-2; len: 13; d_gene: -; CDR3nt: TGCAGCGTTGAAGATCCGGGCCAATATGGCTACACCTTC; CDR3aa: CSVEDPGQYGYTF
v_gene: TRBV3-1; abundance: many; j_gene: TRBJ1-1; len: 14; d_gene: -; CDR3nt: TGTGCCAGCAGCCAAGGGACACTGAACACTGAAGCTTTCTTT; CDR3aa: CASSQGTLNTEAFF
v_gene: TRBV12-3/TRBV12-4; abundance: -; j_gene: TRBJ1-3; len: 14; d_gene: -; CDR3nt: TGTGCCAGCAGGTCCCGGGTCGGAGGCAACACCATATATTTT; CDR3aa: CASRSRVGGNTIYF
v_gene: TRBV6-5; abundance: few; j_gene: TRBJ2-2; len: 16; d_gene: TRBD2; CDR3nt: TGTGCCAGCAGTTACTGGCTAGCGGGAGGGCCCGGGGAGCTGTTTTTT; CDR3aa: CASSYWLAGGPGELFF
v_gene: TRBV5-6; abundance: many; j_gene: TRBJ1-5; len: 14; d_gene: -; CDR3nt: TGTGCCAGCAGCTTGGCTTCCGGGAGGGAGCCCCAGCATTTT; CDR3aa: CASSLASGREPQHF
v_gene: TRBV10-2; abundance: -; j_gene: TRBJ2-5; len: 13; d_gene: TRBD2; CDR3nt: TGCGCCAGCAGGCTAGCGGGGCAAGAGACCCAGTACTTC; CDR3aa: CASRLAGQETQYF
v_gene: TRBV5-1; abundance: few; j_gene: TRBJ2-3; len: 16; d_gene: TRBD2; CDR3nt: TGCGCCAGCTCATCCTCTAGCGGGACTCCCACAGATACGCAGTATTTT; CDR3aa: CASSSSSGTPTDTQYF
v_gene: TRBV20-1; abundance: -; j_gene: TRBJ2-5; len: 15; d_gene: -; CDR3nt: TGCAGTGCTACCGGATTACTAGCTGTCCAAGAGACCCAGTACTTC; CDR3aa: CSATGLLAVQETQYF
v_gene: TRBV2; abundance: -; j_gene: TRBJ1-5; len: 15; d_gene: TRBD1; CDR3nt: TGTGCCAGCAGTGGGGGACAGGGTAGCAATCAGCCCCAGCATTTT; CDR3aa: CASSGGQGSNQPQHF
v_gene: TRBV5-1; abundance: few; j_gene: TRBJ1-1; len: 18; d_gene: -; CDR3nt: TGCGCCAGCAGCTTCCCCTCGGGGGGGCAGAGTCCCCACACTGAAGCTTTCTTT; CDR3aa: CASSFPSGGQSPHTEAFF
v_gene: TRBV7-9; abundance: few; j_gene: TRBJ2-7; len: 11; d_gene: -; CDR3nt: TGTGCCAGCAGCTCCACCTACGAGCAGCACTTC; CDR3aa: CASSSTYEQHF
v_gene: TRBV11-1; abundance: -; j_gene: TRBJ2-1; len: 19; d_gene: TRBD2; CDR3nt: TGTGCCAGCTCCAATCGGATAACTAGCGGGGGGGCCGTTCCCGATGAGCAGTTCTTC; CDR3aa: CASSNRITSGGAVPDEQFF
v_gene: TRBV10-2; abundance: -; j_gene: TRBJ2-7; len: 11; d_gene: -; CDR3nt: TGCGCCAGCATGGGAGGCTACGAGCAGTACTTC; CDR3aa: CASMGGYEQYF
v_gene: TRBV7-3; abundance: few; j_gene: TRBJ1-1; len: 17; d_gene: -; CDR3nt: TGTGCCAGCAGCTTAACGTTTACTTTCCTGGGGAGCACTGAAGCTTTCTTT; CDR3aa: CASSLTFTFLGSTEAFF
v_gene: TRBV7-7; abundance: -; j_gene: TRBJ2-3; len: 14; d_gene: TRBD2; CDR3nt: TGTGCCAGCGGTAGCGGGGGGGCCACAGATACGCAGTATTTT; CDR3aa: CASGSGGATDTQYF
v_gene: TRBV23-1; abundance: -; j_gene: TRBJ2-1; len: 14; d_gene: -; CDR3nt: TGCGCCACCCTAAGCCAGGGGGGTTTGGATGAGCAGTTCTTC; CDR3aa: CATLSQGGLDEQFF
v_gene: TRBV28; abundance: -; j_gene: TRBJ2-6; len: 16; d_gene: -; CDR3nt: TGTGCCAGCAGTTCCACCCTGACAGCTGGGGCCAACGTCCTGACTTTC; CDR3aa: CASSSTLTAGANVLTF
v_gene: TRBV28; abundance: -; j_gene: TRBJ1-5; len: 13; d_gene: TRBD1; CDR3nt: TGTGCCAGCCTTAGGGACAGGATCCAGCCCCAGCATTTT; CDR3aa: CASLRDRIQPQHF
v_gene: TRBV10-3; abundance: -; j_gene: TRBJ2-3; len: 17; d_gene: -; CDR3nt: TGTGCCATCAAGGGGAGGACCAGCGGGCCGAGCACAGATACGCAGTATTTT; CDR3aa: CAIKGRTSGPSTDTQYF
v_gene: TRBV12-3/TRBV12-4; abundance: few; j_gene: TRBJ2-1; len: 20; d_gene: TRBD2; CDR3nt: TGTGCCAGCAGCCAAATCCGGACAGGGAGGGGACTAGCGGGAGTTAATGAGCAGTTCTTC; CDR3aa: CASSQIRTGRGLAGVNEQFF
v_gene: TRBV20-1; abundance: few; j_gene: TRBJ2-1; len: 14; d_gene: -; CDR3nt: TGCAGTGCTAGACCCGCGTCCGGGGTCAATGAGCAGTTCTTC; CDR3aa: CSARPASGVNEQFF
v_gene: TRBV7-8; abundance: -; j_gene: TRBJ2-3; len: 15; d_gene: -; CDR3nt: TGTGCCAGCAGCTTGAACAGATACCTCACAGATACGCAGTATTTT; CDR3aa: CASSLNRYLTDTQYF
v_gene: TRBV11-3; abundance: few; j_gene: TRBJ2-2; len: 16; d_gene: -; CDR3nt: TGTGCCAGCAGCTTAGGCTTTCGGGGGAATCCCGGGGAGCTGTTTTTT; CDR3aa: CASSLGFRGNPGELFF
v_gene: TRBV12-3/TRBV12-4; abundance: many; j_gene: TRBJ2-7; len: 13; d_gene: -; CDR3nt: TGTGCCAGCAGAGGGGGTTTGACCTACGAGCAGTACTTC; CDR3aa: CASRGGLTYEQYF
v_gene: TRBV28; abundance: many; j_gene: TRBJ2-1; len: 16; d_gene: -; CDR3nt: TGTGCCAGCAGTTTAAGTGGCGGACAGAAATACAATGAGCAGTTCTTC; CDR3aa: CASSLSGGQKYNEQFF
v_gene: TRBV6-5; abundance: -; j_gene: TRBJ1-6; len: 17; d_gene: -; CDR3nt: TGTGCCAGCAGTTACTCTTCTTGGCAGGGGCGGGAATCACCCCTCCACTTT; CDR3aa: CASSYSSWQGRESPLHF
v_gene: TRBV10-3; abundance: -; j_gene: TRBJ2-2; len: 16; d_gene: -; CDR3nt: TGTGCCATCAGGGACAGCCAGAATCTGAACACCGGGGAGCTGTTTTTT; CDR3aa: CAIRDSQNLNTGELFF
v_gene: TRBV4-1; abundance: -; j_gene: TRBJ2-6; len: 19; d_gene: TRBD1; CDR3nt: TGCGCCAGCAGCCAGTACCGGGACAGGATTTACTCTGGGGCCAACGTCCTGACTTTC; CDR3aa: CASSQYRDRIYSGANVLTF
v_gene: TRBV7-9; abundance: -; j_gene: TRBJ2-1; len: 16; d_gene: TRBD2; CDR3nt: TGTGCCAGCACCTCGCTCGGCCAGCGGGAGGTTAATGAGCAGTTCTTC; CDR3aa: CASTSLGQREVNEQFF
v_gene: TRBV4-1; abundance: many; j_gene: TRBJ2-2; len: 15; d_gene: -; CDR3nt: TGCGCCAGCAGCCCCGGGATTTTGAACACCGGGGAGCTGTTTTTT; CDR3aa: CASSPGILNTGELFF
v_gene: TRBV5-1; abundance: many; j_gene: TRBJ2-2; len: 12; d_gene: -; CDR3nt: TGCGCCAGCAGCTTGGAATTCGGGGAGCTGTTTTTT; CDR3aa: CASSLEFGELFF
v_gene: TRBV12-3/TRBV12-4; abundance: many; j_gene: TRBJ2-5; len: 14; d_gene: TRBD2; CDR3nt: TGTGCCAGCACCCTCGGGACTAACCAAGAGACCCAGTACTTC; CDR3aa: CASTLGTNQETQYF
v_gene: TRBV5-1; abundance: many; j_gene: TRBJ2-1; len: 15; d_gene: TRBD1; CDR3nt: TGCGCCAGCAGCGCGGGGACAGGGATTGAAAATGAGCAGTTCTTC; CDR3aa: CASSAGTGIENEQFF
v_gene: TRBV3-1; abundance: many; j_gene: TRBJ1-3; len: 12; d_gene: -; CDR3nt: TGTGCCAGCAGCCAATGGGGAAACACCATATATTTT; CDR3aa: CASSQWGNTIYF
v_gene: TRBV12-3/TRBV12-4; abundance: many; j_gene: TRBJ2-5; len: 15; d_gene: TRBD1; CDR3nt: TGTGCCAGCAGTCAAGATGACAGGGGGGAAGAGACCCAGTACTTC; CDR3aa: CASSQDDRGEETQYF
v_gene: TRBV27; abundance: -; j_gene: TRBJ2-7; len: 14; d_gene: -; CDR3nt: TGTGCCAGCCACGGCCAGGGGCACTCCTACGAGCAGTACTTC; CDR3aa: CASHGQGHSYEQYF
v_gene: TRBV12-3/TRBV12-4; abundance: many; j_gene: TRBJ2-3; len: 14; d_gene: TRBD1; CDR3nt: TGTGCCAGCAGGCGGACAGGGGTCTTAGATACGCAGTATTTT; CDR3aa: CASRRTGVLDTQYF
v_gene: TRBV7-9; abundance: few; j_gene: TRBJ1-5; len: 15; d_gene: TRBD1; CDR3nt: TGTGCCAGCAGCTTAGGGGGGACAGGGGTTCAGCCCCAGCATTTT; CDR3aa: CASSLGGTGVQPQHF
v_gene: TRBV4-2; abundance: many; j_gene: TRBJ2-1; len: 20; d_gene: TRBD2; CDR3nt: TGTGCCAGCAGCCAAGATAGTAGGCTAGCGGGAGTGAAAGGGGACAATGAGCAGTTCTTC; CDR3aa: CASSQDSRLAGVKGDNEQFF
v_gene: TRBV7-8; abundance: -; j_gene: TRBJ2-1; len: 16; d_gene: -; CDR3nt: TGTGCCAGCAGCCATAGATGGGAGGGGACAAGTGGTGAGCAGTTCTTC; CDR3aa: CASSHRWEGTSGEQFF
v_gene: TRBV5-4; abundance: -; j_gene: TRBJ2-2; len: 15; d_gene: TRBD1; CDR3nt: TGTGCCAGCAGCCCGGGACAGGGGGTCTACGGGGAGCTGTTTTTT; CDR3aa: CASSPGQGVYGELFF
v_gene: TRBV4-2; abundance: many; j_gene: TRBJ2-5; len: 15; d_gene: -; CDR3nt: TGTGCCAGCAGCCAAGATGGGGCAGGGCAAGAGACCCAGTACTTC; CDR3aa: CASSQDGAGQETQYF
v_gene: TRBV6-5; abundance: -; j_gene: TRBJ2-1; len: 17; d_gene: TRBD2; CDR3nt: TGTGCCAGCAGTTACGACGGACTAGCGAGTAAGATCAATGAGCAGTTCTTC; CDR3aa: CASSYDGLASKINEQFF
v_gene: TRBV29-1; abundance: -; j_gene: TRBJ1-3; len: 14; d_gene: -; CDR3nt: TGCAGCGTTGAAAGGGGTACCTCTGGAAACACCATATATTTT; CDR3aa: CSVERGTSGNTIYF
v_gene: TRBV14; abundance: few; j_gene: TRBJ1-3; len: 15; d_gene: TRBD1; CDR3nt: TGTGCCAGCAGCCCTGGGACAGGGCCCGGAAACACCATATATTTT; CDR3aa: CASSPGTGPGNTIYF